This T cell receptor beta chain was identified in a study of shared clonotypes between healthy human individuals. Turning to the study itself: Per donor, CD8 memory used one plate, CD8 naive used two, CD4 memory used three and CD4 naive used three.

Some clones are missing from TCRdb's copy, which holds only in-frame ones; the method was immunoSEQ multiplex PCR. Here the sample spans about 700,000 clones, roughly nine tenths being singletons. Naive CD8 populations comprised CD45RO-negative cells positively selected for CCR7, excluding terminally differentiated effector memory CD45RA+ cells. The specimen was naive CD8+ T cells sorted from blood. The clonotype comes from a man younger than 45 in good health.

The CDR3 region is CASSIFGGYSNQPQHF. CDR3 nucleotides: TGTGCCAGTAGTATATTTGGCGGGTATAGCAATCAGCCCCAGCATTTT. The rearrangement joins TRBV19 to TRBJ1-5; no clear D. Trimming stripped 2 bases from V and 0 bases from J, with 11 bases between. CDR3 size: 16 residues. The germline gives CDR1 LNHDA, CDR2 SQIVND (reference sequence).